Below are 10 T cell receptor beta chains sequenced from a single sample in a study of CD8+ T cells in alopecia areata. This sample's treatment: oral pan-JAK inhibitor, 5-10 mg twice daily. RNA was isolated and reverse transcribed to cDNA, the sequencing template. Sequenced by immunoSEQ multiplex PCR; TCRdb stores in-frame clones only, minus some. The profile shows about 76,000 clones, approximately 70% of them singletons. The specimen was CD8+ T cells sorted from blood, collected at week 24, from a patient treated with tofacitinib. The origin of the receptors is a human donor with alopecia areata.

The genes are TRBV10-2 and TRBJ2-2; unclear D gene. Germline assignment: CDR1 WSHSY and CDR2 SAAADI. The V gene lost 10 bases and the J gene lost 4 bases, with 13 bases spanning the gap. This CDR3 comprises 13 residues. CDR3 sequence: CAIRAPGTGELFF. In nucleotides, the CDR3 is TGCGCCATCCGGGCCCCTGGCACCGGGGAGCTGTTTTTT.

The chain employs TRBV23-1 and TRBJ1-1; D not certain. TRBV23-1 carries the ORF label, with uncertain function. Trimming left V 5 bases short and J 4 bases short, with 8 bases between. This CDR3 region has 12 residues. The CDR3 spells CASSSRITEAFF. The CDR3 DNA reads as TGCGCCAGCAGTAGCCGCATCACTGAAGCTTTCTTT.

Only a few counts were recorded for this clone. This chain links TRBV29-1 with TRBJ2-7; D unclear. Germline V gene sequence: CDR1 SQVTM, CDR2 ANQGSEA. This CDR3 spans 10 amino acids. Trimming left V 4 bases short and J 4 bases short, with 5 bases between. CDR3 sequence: CSVGGYEQYF. For the CDR3, the DNA is TGCAGCGTTGGGGGTTACGAGCAGTACTTC.

This clone was seen at least ten times. The V and J genes are TRBV7-8 and TRBJ2-1; TRBD2 might be the D (6 bases). Germline CDR1 and CDR2: SGHVS and FQNEAQ. V was cut by 4 bases and J by 0 bases, with 10 bases left in between. The CDR3 is 15 residues long. The CDR3 nucleotides are TGTGCCAGCAGCTACCTAGCGAGCTCCTACAATGAGCAGTTCTTC. Translation gives CASSYLASSYNEQFF.

The rearrangement uses TRBV19 and TRBJ2-7, with D hard to call. The V gene lost 3 bases and the J gene lost 4 bases, with 4 bases spanning the gap. Per the germline V gene, CDR1 is LNHDA and CDR2 is SQIVND (reference sequence). The CDR3 runs to 11 residues. CDR3 sequence: CASSIGYEQYF. CDR3 nucleotide sequence: TGTGCCAGTAGTATCGGGTACGAGCAGTACTTC. Full variable domain (rest looked up from reference TRBV19 and TRBJ2-7): DGGITQSPKYLFRKEGQNVTLSCEQNLNHDAMYWYRQDPGQGLRLIYYSQIVNDFQKGDIAEGYSVSREKKESFPLTVTSAQKNPTAFYLCASSIGYEQYFGPGTRLTVT.

This chain links TRBV30 with TRBJ2-1; D remains ambiguous. CDR3 size: 13 residues. Deletions cut 0 bases from V and 5 bases from J, with 8 bases between. Germline CDR1 reads GTSNPN; CDR2 reads SVGIG (reference sequence). The CDR3 is CAWSVLGHNEQFF. CDR3 coding DNA: TGTGCCTGGAGTGTACTCGGACACAATGAGCAGTTCTTC.

The chain has TRBV9 and TRBJ2-2, with D uncertain. The CDR3 totals 16 residues. Germline lookup yields CDR1 SGDLS and CDR2 YYNGEE. V was pared by 0 bases and J by 0 bases, with 9 bases between. In nucleotides, the CDR3 is TGTGCCAGCAGCGTAGGGGTCACAGCGAACACCGGGGAGCTGTTTTTT. This codes for CASSVGVTANTGELFF.

This clone was counted between two and nine times. This chain connects TRBV4-1 to TRBJ1-1; D unclear. The ends were cut back, 0 bases at V and 1 base at J, with 9 bases in the middle. Germline V lookup: CDR1 MGHRA, CDR2 YSYEKL. The CDR3 extends over 15 amino acids. The CDR3 reads CASSQDLQSNTEAFF. For the CDR3, the DNA is TGCGCCAGCAGCCAAGATCTCCAGTCGAACACTGAAGCTTTCTTT.

The gene calls are TRBV10-3 and TRBJ2-7, with D perhaps TRBD1 (5 bases). Germline V CDR1 and CDR2: ENHRY, SYGVKD. The CDR3 is 14 amino acids. Trimming removed 2 bases at V and 6 bases at J, with 14 bases between. CDR3 protein: CAISEGAGRGEQYF. CDR3 nucleotide sequence: TGTGCCATCAGTGAGGGGGCAGGGCGTGGCGAGCAGTACTTC.

A single count supports this clone. V and J are TRBV6-6 and TRBJ2-2; D ambiguous. CDR1 is MNHNY and CDR2 is SVGAGI in the germline V gene (reference sequence). CDR3 size: 13 residues. Trimming shortened V by 6 bases and J by 2 bases, and 7 bases separated the two germline ends. CDR3 region: CASSDVNTGELFF. CDR3 coding DNA: TGTGCCAGCAGCGATGTTAACACCGGGGAGCTGTTTTTT.